This TCR beta chain was sequenced during a study of T cell responses to AZD1222 COVID-19 vaccine. Study-wide results and limits: Spike-specific TCR breadth and depth were elevated following two AZD1222 doses.

The V end lost 2 bases, the J end lost 7 bases, and 8 bases lay between the germline ends. Germline V CDR1 and CDR2: LGHDT, YNNKEL (reference sequence). The CDR3 sequence is 12 residues long. Remarks on this clone: Its target is unknown.

TCRdb's table, derived via immunoSEQ multiplex PCR, lists solely in-frame clones and lacks some. The repertoire holds around 260,000 clones, with 90% to 95% as singletons. This chain links TRBV3-1 (or the pseudogene TRBV3-2) with TRBJ1-1, with unresolved D. The material was peripheral blood, obtained on day 0 of AZD1222 vaccination. This sequence was found in an adult in good health. CDR3 nucleotides: TGTGCCAGCAGCCAAACCTTCGGTGAAGCTTTCTTT. This sequence encodes CASSQTFGEAFF.